This TCR beta chain derives from a study of response to subunit inactivated influenza vaccine. MiXCR was run by TCRdb on the RT-PCR reads, yielding one entry per CDR3 protein. The sample has 530,000 or so distinct CDR3 sequences; about 25% are singletons. The CDR3 runs 18 residues. The germline V gene encodes CDR1 LGHDT and CDR2 YNNKEL (reference sequence). The V gene end was trimmed by 4 bases and the J gene end by 2 bases; junction bases not matched to a gene: 5. This clonotype has a handful of counts. The input for sequencing was CD4+ T cells sorted from PBMCs, taken roughly 5 days after vaccination. V usage is TRBV3-1 and J usage is TRBJ2-2; 15 nucleotides align to TRBD2. The TCR originated in a man over 45 who received an inactivated influenza vaccine. The CDR3 DNA sequence: TGTGCCAGCAGCCCCCGGGGACTAGCGGGAGGAAACACCGGGGAGCTGTTTTTT. The encoded protein is CASSPRGLAGGNTGELFF.